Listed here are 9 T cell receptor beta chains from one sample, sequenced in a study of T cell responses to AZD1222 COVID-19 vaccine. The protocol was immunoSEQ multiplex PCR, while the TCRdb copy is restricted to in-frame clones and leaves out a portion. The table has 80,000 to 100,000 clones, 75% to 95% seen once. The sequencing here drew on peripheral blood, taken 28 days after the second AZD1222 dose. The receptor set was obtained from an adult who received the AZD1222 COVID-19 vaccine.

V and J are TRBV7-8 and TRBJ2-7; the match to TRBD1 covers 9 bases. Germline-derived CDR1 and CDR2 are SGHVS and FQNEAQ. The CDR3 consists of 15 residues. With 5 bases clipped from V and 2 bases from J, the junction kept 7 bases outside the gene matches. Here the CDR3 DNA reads TGTGCCAGCAGCATTCCGACAGGGGGTCCCTACGAGCAGTACTTC. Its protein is CASSIPTGGPYEQYF.

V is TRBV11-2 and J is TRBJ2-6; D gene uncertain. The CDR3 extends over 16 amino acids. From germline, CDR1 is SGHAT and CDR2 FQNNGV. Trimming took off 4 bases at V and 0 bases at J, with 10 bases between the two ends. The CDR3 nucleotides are TGTGCCAGCAGCTCGTCTTGGAGCTCTGGGGCCAACGTCCTGACTTTC. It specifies CASSSSWSSGANVLTF.

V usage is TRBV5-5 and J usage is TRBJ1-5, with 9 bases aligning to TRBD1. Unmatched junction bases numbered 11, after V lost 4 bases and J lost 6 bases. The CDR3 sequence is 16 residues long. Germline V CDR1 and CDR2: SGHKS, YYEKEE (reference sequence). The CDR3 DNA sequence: TGTGCCAGCAGCCCGTTGTGGGACAGGGTCTTTCAGCCCCAGCATTTT. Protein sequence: CASSPLWDRVFQPQHF.

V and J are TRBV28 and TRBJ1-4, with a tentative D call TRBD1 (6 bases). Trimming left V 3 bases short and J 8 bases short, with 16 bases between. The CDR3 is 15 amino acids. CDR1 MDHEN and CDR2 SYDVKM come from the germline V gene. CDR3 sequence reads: CASSLVQGQGEKLFF. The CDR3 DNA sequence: TGTGCCAGCAGTTTGGTCCAGGGGCAGGGAGAAAAACTGTTTTTT.

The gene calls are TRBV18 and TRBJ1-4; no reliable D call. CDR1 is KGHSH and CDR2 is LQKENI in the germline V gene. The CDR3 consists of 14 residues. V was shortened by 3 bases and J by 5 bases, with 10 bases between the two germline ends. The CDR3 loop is CASSPGPGNEKLFF. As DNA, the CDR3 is TGTGCCAGCTCACCTGGGCCAGGCAATGAAAAACTGTTTTTT.

The CDR3 DNA is TGTGCCACCAGCAAGAGCGGACTAGCCCAGCTCCCCCAAGATACGCAGTATTTT. Protein: CATSKSGLAQLPQDTQYF. The chain is built from TRBV15 and TRBJ2-3; TRBD2 aligns across 8 bases. V was pared by 4 bases and J by 5 bases, with 17 bases of the junction left unmatched. The CDR3 covers 18 residues. The germline V gene encodes CDR1 LNHNV and CDR2 YYDKDF (reference sequence).

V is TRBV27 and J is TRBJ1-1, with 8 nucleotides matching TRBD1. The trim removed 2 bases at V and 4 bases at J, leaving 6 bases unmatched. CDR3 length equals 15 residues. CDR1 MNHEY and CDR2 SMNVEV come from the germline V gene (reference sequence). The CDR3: CASSLGGQGGTEAFF. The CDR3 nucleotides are TGTGCCAGCAGTTTAGGAGGACAGGGAGGCACTGAAGCTTTCTTT.

In nucleotides, the CDR3 is TGTGCCAGCAGGTCTAGCGACACCGGGGAGCTGTTTTTT. This gives the protein CASRSSDTGELFF. The rearrangement joins TRBV6-6 to TRBJ2-2, with a possible D match to TRBD2 (6 bases). Germline V gene data show CDR1 as MNHNY and CDR2 as SVGAGI (reference sequence). Deletions cut 6 bases from V and 3 bases from J, with 8 bases between. The CDR3 totals 13 residues.

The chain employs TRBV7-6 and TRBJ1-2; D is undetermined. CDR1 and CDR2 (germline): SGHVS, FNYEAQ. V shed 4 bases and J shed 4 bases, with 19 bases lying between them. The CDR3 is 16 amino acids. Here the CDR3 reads CASSSHGDRRGYGYTF. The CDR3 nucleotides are TGTGCCAGCAGCTCCCATGGAGACCGACGGGGCTATGGCTACACCTTC.